This TCR beta chain was sequenced for a study of blood T cells in healthy people across ages. For the second PCR, which ran for roughly 7 to 11 cycles, a sample-barcoded 5' primer and a J-beta primer mix were used. TCRdb independently ran MiXCR on the 5' RACE reads; one entry per CDR3 protein. Of approximately 290,000 distinct CDR3 sequences listed, about 25% are singletons. Extracted total RNA amounted to at least 5.5 micrograms for each sample. Study-wide findings and caveats: Measured against age, TCR beta diversity per million T cells decreased in a roughly linear manner. Estimated diversity, derived from one million T cells, was regarded as an underestimate.

Remarks on this clonotype: Its antigen is not identified.

CDR1 SGDLS and CDR2 YYNGEE come from the germline V gene. Trimming stripped 4 bases from V and 0 bases from J, with 14 bases between. The CDR3 has 15 residues. Sequencing was done on a sample of blood. This rearrangement joins TRBV9 to TRBJ2-7; D not certain. This clonotype was sampled from a woman in her 70s in good health. The CDR3 DNA reads TGTGCCAGCAGCACGACCAAGTCCTACTCCTACGAGCAGTACTTC. Protein: CASSTTKSYSYEQYF. Full variable domain (missing parts from reference TRBV9 and TRBJ2-7): DSGVTQTPKHLITATGQRVTLRCSPRSGDLSVYWYQQSLDQGLQFLIQYYNGEERAKGNILERFSAQQFPDLHSELNLSSLELGDSALYFCASSTTKSYSYEQYFGPGTRLTVT.